These T cell receptor beta chains were read from a single sample in a study of sequential checkpoint blockade in melanoma. TCRdb's copy holds only in-frame clones and misses some; the assay was immunoSEQ multiplex PCR. The sample lists around 470 clones; 20% to 25% were seen once. Sequencing was performed on tumor tissue (inferred from file names), taken from a patient given nivolumab and ipilimumab in sequence. The receptors were sampled from a human donor with melanoma. Each CDR3 is given with its conserved first and last residue. The D gene is left open where the match is weak. Clone size is not always given. Where it is, it says once, few, many or a class for expanded clones.

j_gene | abundance | v_gene | d_gene | CDR3aa | CDR3nt
TRBJ2-7 | few | TRBV28 | - | CASSFVGVASNEQYF | TGTGCCAGCAGTTTTGTGGGTGTGGCTAGCAACGAGCAGTACTTC
TRBJ1-4 | few | TRBV30 | TRBD1 | CAWSANRGQGEKLFF | TGTGCCTGGAGTGCAAACAGGGGGCAGGGGGAAAAACTGTTTTTT
TRBJ1-3 | - | TRBV25-1 | TRBD1 | CASSYPGQGASGNTIYF | TGTGCCAGCAGTTACCCAGGACAGGGGGCTTCTGGAAACACCATATATTTT
TRBJ1-3 | few | TRBV25-1 | TRBD1 | CASSPSGQGVDGNTIYF | TGTGCCAGCAGTCCCTCCGGACAGGGGGTCGATGGAAACACCATATATTTT
TRBJ2-3 | few | TRBV25-1 | - | CASTSGGGTPTHTDTQYF | TGTGCCAGCACATCAGGAGGAGGGACCCCAACCCACACAGATACGCAGTATTTT
TRBJ2-3 | - | TRBV6-8 | TRBD1 | CASSESTGPDTQYF | TGTGCCAGCAGTGAGTCGACAGGGCCAGATACGCAGTATTTT
TRBJ2-3 | - | TRBV6-7 | TRBD2 | CASSPSGTSGRPDTQYF | TGTGCCAGCAGTCCCTCCGGGACTAGCGGGAGGCCAGATACGCAGTATTTT
TRBJ1-4 | few | TRBV6-8 | - | CASSEYGRGEKLFF | TGTGCCAGCAGTGAGTATGGGCGTGGTGAAAAACTGTTTTTT
TRBJ1-2 | medium-sized | TRBV4-1 | TRBD1 | CASSQDPQGADYGYTF | TGCGCCAGCAGCCAAGATCCGCAGGGGGCAGACTATGGCTACACCTTC
TRBJ2-3 | - | TRBV14 | TRBD2 | CASSQGLAGLPSTDTQYF | TGTGCCAGCAGCCAAGGACTAGCGGGCCTGCCTAGCACAGATACGCAGTATTTT
TRBJ1-2 | - | TRBV11-3 | - | CASSFRVPPNYGYTF | TGTGCCAGCAGCTTTCGCGTCCCCCCTAACTATGGCTACACCTTC
TRBJ1-4 | few | TRBV11-3 | - | CASSPLDSNEKLFF | TGTGCCAGCAGCCCACTGGACTCTAATGAAAAACTGTTTTTT
TRBJ2-3 | large | TRBV6-8 | - | CASSDGTSTDTQYF | TGTGCCAGCAGTGACGGGACTAGCACAGATACGCAGTATTTT
TRBJ2-1 | - | TRBV30 | - | CAWKRVGNEQFF | TGTGCCTGGAAACGGGTAGGGAATGAGCAGTTCTTC
TRBJ2-1 | few | TRBV11-3 | - | CASSSPGTNEGEQFF | TGTGCCAGCAGCTCCCCTGGGACAAATGAGGGTGAGCAGTTCTTC
TRBJ2-7 | - | TRBV9 | - | CASSVTLYEQYF | TGTGCCAGCAGTGTGACACTGTACGAGCAGTACTTC
TRBJ2-1 | few | TRBV6-4 | TRBD2 | CASSASSGGAGNEQFF | TGTGCCAGCAGTGCGTCTAGCGGGGGGGCCGGCAATGAGCAGTTCTTC
TRBJ2-3 | - | TRBV5-1 | - | CASSLEKGGANTQYF | TGCGCCAGCAGCTTGGAGAAGGGAGGTGCGAATACGCAGTATTTT
TRBJ2-7 | few | TRBV19 | - | CASSGVDSYEQYF | TGTGCCAGTAGTGGAGTCGACAGCTACGAGCAGTACTTC
TRBJ2-6 | large | TRBV11-3 | - | CASSLEGEVGGANVLTF | TGTGCCAGCAGCTTGGAAGGGGAGGTCGGTGGGGCCAACGTCCTGACTTTC
TRBJ2-7 | few | TRBV11-3 | TRBD2 | CASSVPLGLDVYEQYF | TGTGCCAGCAGCGTTCCTTTGGGACTAGACGTGTACGAGCAGTACTTC
TRBJ2-2 | few | TRBV11-3 | TRBD2 | CASSFILAGETGELFF | TGTGCCAGCAGCTTTATCCTAGCGGGAGAAACCGGGGAGCTGTTTTTT
TRBJ2-3 | - | TRBV7-5 | - | CASSVDGGAVDTQYF | TGTGCCAGCAGCGTAGACGGGGGGGCTGTAGATACGCAGTATTTT
TRBJ1-4 | - | TRBV19 | TRBD1 | CASRLDRGTNEKLFF | TGTGCCAGTAGGTTGGACAGGGGGACTAATGAAAAACTGTTTTTT
TRBJ2-7 | few | TRBV11-3 | - | CASSFAGQKGSYEQYF | TGTGCCAGCAGCTTTGCCGGACAGAAAGGCTCCTACGAGCAGTACTTC
TRBJ1-5 | - | TRBV10-2 | - | CASSEGDYSNQPQHF | TGCGCCAGCAGTGAGGGGGATTATAGCAATCAGCCCCAGCATTTT
TRBJ1-1 | few | TRBV10-3 | - | CAISESIIVANTEAFF | TGTGCCATCAGTGAGTCGATCATCGTCGCGAACACTGAAGCTTTCTTT